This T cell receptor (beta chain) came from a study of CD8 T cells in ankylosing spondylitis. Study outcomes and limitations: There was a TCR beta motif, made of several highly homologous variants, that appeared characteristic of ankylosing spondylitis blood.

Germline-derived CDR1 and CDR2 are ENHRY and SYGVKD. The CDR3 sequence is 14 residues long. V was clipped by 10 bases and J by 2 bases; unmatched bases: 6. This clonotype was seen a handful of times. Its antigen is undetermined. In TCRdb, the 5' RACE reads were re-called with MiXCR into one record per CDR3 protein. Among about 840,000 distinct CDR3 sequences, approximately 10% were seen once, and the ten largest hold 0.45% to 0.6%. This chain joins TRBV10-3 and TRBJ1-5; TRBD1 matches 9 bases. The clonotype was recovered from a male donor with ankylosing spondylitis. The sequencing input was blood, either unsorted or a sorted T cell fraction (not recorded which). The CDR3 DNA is TGTGCCACCTCACAGGGGGCGGGCAATCAGCCCCAGCATTTT. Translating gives CATSQGAGNQPQHF.